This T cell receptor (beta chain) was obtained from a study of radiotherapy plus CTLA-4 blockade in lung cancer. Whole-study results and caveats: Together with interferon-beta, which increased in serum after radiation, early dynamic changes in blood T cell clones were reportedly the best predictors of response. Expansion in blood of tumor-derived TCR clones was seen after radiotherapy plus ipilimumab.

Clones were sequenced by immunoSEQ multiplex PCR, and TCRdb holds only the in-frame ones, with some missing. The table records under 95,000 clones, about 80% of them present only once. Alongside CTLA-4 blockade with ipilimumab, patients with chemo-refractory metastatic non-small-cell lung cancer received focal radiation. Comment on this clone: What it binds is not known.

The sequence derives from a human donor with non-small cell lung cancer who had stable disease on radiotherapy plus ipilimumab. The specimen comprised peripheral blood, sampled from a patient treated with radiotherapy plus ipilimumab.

In DNA, the CDR3 is TGTGCCAGCAGTTTTCCCGGACAGGTCCAAGAGACCCAGTACTTC. This codes for CASSFPGQVQETQYF. This rearrangement joins TRBV28 to TRBJ2-5; 7 bases are shared with TRBD1. The trim removed 3 bases at V and 1 base at J, leaving 5 bases unmatched. This CDR3 has 15 amino acids. Germline CDR1 is MDHEN and CDR2 is SYDVKM. The whole variable domain, filled in from reference TRBV28 and TRBJ2-5, reads DVKVTQSSRYLVKRTGEKVFLECVQDMDHENMFWYRQDPGLGLRLIYFSYDVKMKEKGDIPEGYSVSREKKERFSLILESASTNQTSMYLCASSFPGQVQETQYFGPGTRLLVL.